This entry describes one TCR beta chain. This clone was recorded once. Its antigen is unknown. Base quality data are lacking; no much larger clone is found one base away. Other DNA sequences in the same sample also yield this CDR3. Each collaborating institution followed its own protocols to collect whole blood in K2EDTA tubes. For TCRbeta analysis, collaborators shipped samples in one of three forms: frozen whole blood, isolated PBMCs, or DNA extracted from either of those sample types. TCRbeta CDR3 regions were amplified from genomic DNA by means of the immunoSEQ Assay, a bias-controlled multiplex PCR. As for how the authors treated the data: The number of nucleated cells in each sample was estimated from the amplification of reference gene primers within the assay. To quantify the absolute abundance of each unique TCRbeta CDR3 rearrangement, sequence reads were collapsed and filtered. For each sample, productive Simpson clonality was calculated by taking the square root of Simpson's diversity index across productive rearrangements. TCRdb's version of the immuneACCESS table is confined to in-frame rearrangements and falls short of the full clone set. An unresolved V gene accounts for under half of the shortfall where checked; the remainder is of unknown origin. V and J calls plus clone size are reproduced from that table; the DNA served to infer D and trimming. Across this sample there are about 150,000 clones, with around 85% seen only once. The top ten clones comprise about 31% of the sample.

The sample comes from a study of blood T cell repertoires in COVID-19 (TCRdb year 2020). Describing the broader study: Samples covering the acute and convalescent phases of COVID-19 were provided by collaborators in the United States, Italy and Spain. The prospective study material was composed of cDNA or gDNA derived from T cells, B-cell-depleted T cells, or PBMCs. Subjects who had been exposed to COVID-19, were actively infected with it, or had recovered from it provided the deeply sampled blood TCRbeta repertoires that made up the dataset. A freely available public database, intended as a resource for researchers studying the immune response to SARS-CoV-2, is where the repertoires were released. The samples were drawn from two sources: the first 160 participants of the ongoing ImmuneRACE study, and 1,200 or so subjects contributed by 6 global collaborators. Sample metadata almost always included a de-identified subject ID, COVID-19 status, age in years and sex. HLA class I and class II types, where available, came from metadata supplied by the sample provider rather than from assay-based typing.

Counted from cysteine to phenylalanine, this CDR3 has 13 amino acids. Just the 39-base CDR3 DNA is kept, in frame starting at base 1. CDR1 and CDR2, looked up from the germline V gene, are SGHRS and YFSETQ. The V and J ends are trimmed by 4 bases and 1 base, leaving 8 bases between them. The study at large found these results: Clinical and demographic metadata were provided uncurated, with the amount varying by source and participant.

This sequence was found in a woman aged 55-69 years with acute or convalescent COVID-19. Sequencing input: peripheral blood. The chain employs TRBV5-1 and TRBJ1-1; the D segment could be TRBD1, given 5 matching bases. The nucleotides are TGCGCCAGCAGCACAGGACAGAACACTGAAGCTTTCTTT. This gives the protein CASSTGQNTEAFF.